The next 13 T cell receptor beta chains were all read from a single sample in a study of T cell repertoires in cytomegalovirus infection. In TCRdb, the reads were re-called with MiXCR into one record per CDR3 protein. The table includes approximately 630,000 distinct CDR3 sequences, approximately 24% detected once. The sample was CD8+ T cells from PBMCs. Receptors were obtained from a human donor in good health (CMV status not recorded). Some clones in this sample may be carry-over from other donors' samples.

This clonotype came up a few times. The chain joins TRBV5-1 to TRBJ1-2, with 8 bases fitting TRBD1. The CDR3 is 15 residues long. Germline V lookup: CDR1 SGHRS, CDR2 YFSETQ. The V and J ends lost 4 bases and 3 bases, in that order; junction bases with no gene match: 8. For the CDR3, the DNA is TGCGCCAGCAGCACCTACAGGGGGTCTCACTATGGCTACACCTTC. Its translation is CASSTYRGSHYGYTF.

Note on this clonotype: One end of the junction does not line up with germline, which may come from a read error. The V gene is TRBV28, the J gene TRBJ2-2, with D tentatively TRBD2 (7 bases). CDR1 MDHEN and CDR2 SYDVKM come from the germline V gene. This CDR3 is 17 amino acids long. This CDR3 is CASSLRGGPGNTGEPFF. As DNA, the CDR3 is TGTGCCAGCAGTTTACGCGGGGGCCCAGGGAACACCGGGGAGCCGTTTTTT.

Concerning this clonotype: One end of the junction is discordant with germline, which a read error may explain. The chain couples TRBV6-5 to TRBJ2-6; D gene ambiguous. Germline lookup yields CDR1 MNHEY and CDR2 SVGAGI. The CDR3 covers 14 residues. CDR3 coding DNA: TGTACCAGCAGTTGGACGGCGGGGGCCAACGTCCTGACTTTC. Its protein is CTSSWTAGANVLTF.

The V call is TRBV5-1, the J call TRBJ2-7; D unclear. CDR3 length equals 14 residues. The germline V gene encodes CDR1 SGHRS and CDR2 YFSETQ. Trimming took off 0 bases at V and 0 bases at J, with 7 bases between the two ends. The CDR3 here is CASSLDWNSYEQYV. The DNA for the CDR3 is TGCGCCAGCAGCTTGGACTGGAACTCCTACGAGCAGTACGTC.

This clonotype was counted ten times or more. V gene TRBV14 combines with J gene TRBJ1-4; D gene ambiguous. V lost 4 bases and J lost 10, with 13 bases in between. The CDR3 has 13 amino acids. In germline, CDR1 is SGHDN, CDR2 FVKESK. As DNA, the CDR3 is TGTGCCAGCAGCCCCAGCCCTGCGGCAAAACTGTTTTTT. Residues: CASSPSPAAKLFF.

Only a few counts were recorded for this clonotype. The V gene is TRBV6-5, the J gene TRBJ2-7, with 9 positions matching TRBD1. The junction had 5 bases not matched to a gene; V was cut back by 0 bases and J by 2 bases. Germline CDR1 MNHEY, CDR2 SVGAGI. The CDR3 contains 16 residues. CDR3 residues: CASSYSWDRDTYEQYF. The CDR3 DNA reads TGTGCCAGCAGTTACTCGTGGGACAGGGATACCTACGAGCAGTACTTC.

This clonotype was seen more than once but under ten times. The chain recombines TRBV20-1 with TRBJ1-1, with 9 positions matching TRBD1. The CDR3 has 14 amino acids. The germline V gene has CDR1 DFQATT and CDR2 SNEGSKA (reference sequence). After removal of 5 bases from V and 4 bases from J, the junction contained 8 bases not matched to a gene. The CDR3 reads CSADRNRGPTEAFF. CDR3 in DNA: TGCAGTGCTGACCGGAACAGGGGGCCCACTGAAGCTTTCTTT.

The chain combines TRBV28 with TRBJ2-3, with TRBD2 matching over 9 bases. J lost 4 bases, V lost 5 bases, and 10 bases had no gene match. From germline, CDR1 is MDHEN and CDR2 SYDVKM. The CDR3 sequence is 16 residues long. CDR3 in amino acids: CASSAVAGGRADTQYF. CDR3 nucleotides: TGTGCCAGCAGTGCGGTGGCGGGGGGGCGTGCAGATACGCAGTATTTT.

In its sample, this clonotype was seen a few times. The chain employs TRBV27 and TRBJ2-1; the match to TRBD2 covers 12 bases. V shed 7 bases, J shed 9 bases, and the junction held 10 bases outside the gene matches. The CDR3 contains 15 residues. The germline V gene has CDR1 MNHEY and CDR2 SMNVEV (reference sequence). The DNA of the CDR3 is TGTGCCAGCACCTCCCTAGCGGGGGGGCGAGGTGAGCAGTTCTTC. The encoded protein is CASTSLAGGRGEQFF.

This clonotype has a handful of counts. V gene TRBV12-3 or TRBV12-4 combines with J gene TRBJ1-2; D might be TRBD1 (6 bases). This CDR3 region has 13 residues. V was pared by 2 bases and J by 4 bases, with 8 bases between. The CDR3 loop is CASSLNRAYGYTF. The CDR3 region has the DNA TGTGCCAGCAGTTTAAACAGGGCCTATGGCTACACCTTC.

This clonotype has at least ten counts. J is TRBJ2-1 and V is TRBV12-3 or TRBV12-4; D gene ambiguous. This CDR3 is 14 amino acids long. Trimming shortened V by 2 bases and J by 3 bases, and 8 bases separated the two germline ends. CDR3 protein: CASSLLVYYNEQFF. DNA of the CDR3: TGTGCCAGCAGTTTACTAGTTTACTACAATGAGCAGTTCTTC.

The CDR3 DNA follows: TGTGCCAGCAGCTTGGGGACAGGGGTTTATTACAATGAGCAGTTCTTC. This encodes CASSLGTGVYYNEQFF. The V gene is TRBV5-8, the J gene TRBJ2-1; 9 bases line up with TRBD1. There are 16 residues in the CDR3. Per germline, CDR1 SGHTS and CDR2 YDEGEE. Losses at the gene ends were 0 bases for V and 4 bases for J; bases not matched to a gene: 5.

The chain combines TRBV14 with TRBJ1-1; D uncertain. The CDR3 is 16 amino acids. V was shortened by 0 bases and J by 1 base, with 12 bases between the two germline ends. Germline-derived CDR1 and CDR2 are SGHDN and FVKESK. CDR3 residues: CASSQERWSRNTEAFF. In DNA, the CDR3 is TGTGCCAGCAGCCAAGAAAGGTGGAGTAGGAACACTGAAGCTTTCTTT.